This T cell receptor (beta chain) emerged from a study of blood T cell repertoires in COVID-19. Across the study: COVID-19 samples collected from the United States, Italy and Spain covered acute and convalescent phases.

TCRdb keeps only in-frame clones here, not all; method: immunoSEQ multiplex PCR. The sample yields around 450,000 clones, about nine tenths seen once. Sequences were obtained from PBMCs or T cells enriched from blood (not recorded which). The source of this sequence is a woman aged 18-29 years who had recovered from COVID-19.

CDR3 DNA: TGTGCCAGCAGCCTTACAGGGGAGTTGGAGACCCAGTACTTC. This encodes CASSLTGELETQYF. The chain has TRBV7-2 and TRBJ2-5, with TRBD1 matching over 7 bases. Germline CDR1 and CDR2: SGHTA and FQGNSA. Losses at the gene ends were 5 bases for V and 5 bases for J; bases not matched to a gene: 8. The CDR3 spans 14 residues.